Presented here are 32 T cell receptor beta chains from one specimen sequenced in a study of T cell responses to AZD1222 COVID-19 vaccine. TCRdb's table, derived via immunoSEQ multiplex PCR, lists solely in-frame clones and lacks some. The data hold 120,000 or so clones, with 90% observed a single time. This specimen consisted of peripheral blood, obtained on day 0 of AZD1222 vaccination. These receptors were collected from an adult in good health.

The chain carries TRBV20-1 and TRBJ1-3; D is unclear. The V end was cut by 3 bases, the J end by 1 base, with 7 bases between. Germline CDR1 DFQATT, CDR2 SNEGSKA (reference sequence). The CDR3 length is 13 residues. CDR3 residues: CSASEGSGNTIYF. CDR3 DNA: TGCAGTGCTAGTGAGGGATCTGGAAACACCATATATTTT.

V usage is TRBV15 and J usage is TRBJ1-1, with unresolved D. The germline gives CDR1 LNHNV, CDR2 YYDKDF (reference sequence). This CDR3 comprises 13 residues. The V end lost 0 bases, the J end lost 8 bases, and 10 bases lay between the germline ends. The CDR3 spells CATSRDAFLEAFF. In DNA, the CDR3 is TGTGCCACCAGCAGAGATGCGTTTCTGGAAGCTTTCTTT.

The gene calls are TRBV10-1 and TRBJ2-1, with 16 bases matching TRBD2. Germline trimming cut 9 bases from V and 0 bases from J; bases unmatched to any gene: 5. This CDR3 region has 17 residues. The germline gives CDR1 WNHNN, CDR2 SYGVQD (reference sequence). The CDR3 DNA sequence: TGCGCCAGGGGACTAGCGGGAGGGCCCTTCTCCTACAATGAGCAGTTCTTC. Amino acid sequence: CARGLAGGPFSYNEQFF.

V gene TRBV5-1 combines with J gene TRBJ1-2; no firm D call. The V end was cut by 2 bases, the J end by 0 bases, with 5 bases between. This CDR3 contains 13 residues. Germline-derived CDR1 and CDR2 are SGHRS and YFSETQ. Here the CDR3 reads CASSFGPNYGYTF. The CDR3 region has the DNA TGCGCCAGCAGCTTTGGCCCTAACTATGGCTACACCTTC.

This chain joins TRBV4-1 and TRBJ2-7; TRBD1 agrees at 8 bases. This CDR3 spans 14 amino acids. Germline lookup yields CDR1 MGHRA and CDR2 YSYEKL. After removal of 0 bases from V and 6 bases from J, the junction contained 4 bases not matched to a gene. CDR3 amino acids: CASSQDGTGAEQYF. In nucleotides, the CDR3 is TGCGCCAGCAGCCAAGATGGGACAGGAGCCGAGCAGTACTTC.

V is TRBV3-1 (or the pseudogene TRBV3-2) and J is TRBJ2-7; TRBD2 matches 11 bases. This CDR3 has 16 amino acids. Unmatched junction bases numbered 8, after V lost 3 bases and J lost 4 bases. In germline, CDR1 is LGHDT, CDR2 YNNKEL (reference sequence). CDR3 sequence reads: CASSHTSSGRRYEQYF. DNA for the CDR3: TGTGCCAGCAGCCATACCTCTAGCGGGAGGAGATACGAGCAGTACTTC.

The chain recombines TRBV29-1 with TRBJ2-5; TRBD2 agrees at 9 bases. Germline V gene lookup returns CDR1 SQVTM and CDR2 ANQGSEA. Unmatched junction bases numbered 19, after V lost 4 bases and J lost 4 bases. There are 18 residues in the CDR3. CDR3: CSVGVLAGGGVRRETQYF. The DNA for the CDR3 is TGCAGCGTTGGTGTATTGGCGGGAGGGGGTGTTCGGAGAGAGACCCAGTACTTC.

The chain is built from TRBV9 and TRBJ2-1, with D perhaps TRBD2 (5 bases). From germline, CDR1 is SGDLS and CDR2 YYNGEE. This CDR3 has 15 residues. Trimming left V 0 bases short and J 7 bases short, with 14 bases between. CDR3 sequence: CASSVEVGAGNEQFF. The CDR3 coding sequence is TGTGCCAGCAGCGTAGAAGTGGGAGCTGGGAATGAGCAGTTCTTC.

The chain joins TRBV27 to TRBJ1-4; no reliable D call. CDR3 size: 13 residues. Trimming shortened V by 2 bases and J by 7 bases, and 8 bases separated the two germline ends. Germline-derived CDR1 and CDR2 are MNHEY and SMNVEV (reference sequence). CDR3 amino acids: CASSLSRSEKLFF. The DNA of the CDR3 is TGTGCCAGCAGTTTAAGTCGGTCTGAAAAACTGTTTTTT.

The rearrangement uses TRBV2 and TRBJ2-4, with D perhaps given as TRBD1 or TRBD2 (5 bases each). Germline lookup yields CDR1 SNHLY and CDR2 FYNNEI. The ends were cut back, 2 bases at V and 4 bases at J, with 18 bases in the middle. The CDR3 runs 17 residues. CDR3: CASSERAGTDLKNIQYF. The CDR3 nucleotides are TGTGCCAGCAGTGAACGAGCCGGGACGGACCTGAAAAACATTCAGTACTTC.

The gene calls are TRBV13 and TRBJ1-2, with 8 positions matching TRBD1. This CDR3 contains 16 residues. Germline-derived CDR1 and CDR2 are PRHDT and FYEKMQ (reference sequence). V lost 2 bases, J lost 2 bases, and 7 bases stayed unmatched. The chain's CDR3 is CASSLRQGARNYGYTF. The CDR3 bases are TGTGCCAGCAGCTTAAGGCAGGGGGCGAGGAACTATGGCTACACCTTC.

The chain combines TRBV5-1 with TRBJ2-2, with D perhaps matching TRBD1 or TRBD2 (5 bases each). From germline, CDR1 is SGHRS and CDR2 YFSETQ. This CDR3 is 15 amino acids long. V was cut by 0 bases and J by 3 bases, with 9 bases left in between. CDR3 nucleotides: TGCGCCAGCAGCTTGGCCTTGGGGGACACCGGGGAGCTGTTTTTT. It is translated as CASSLALGDTGELFF. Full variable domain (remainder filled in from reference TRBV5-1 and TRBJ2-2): KAGVTQTPRYLIKTRGQQVTLSCSPISGHRSVSWYQQTPGQGLQFLFEYFSETQRNKGNFPGRFSGRQFSNSRSEMNVSTLELGDSALYLCASSLALGDTGELFFGEGSRLTVL.

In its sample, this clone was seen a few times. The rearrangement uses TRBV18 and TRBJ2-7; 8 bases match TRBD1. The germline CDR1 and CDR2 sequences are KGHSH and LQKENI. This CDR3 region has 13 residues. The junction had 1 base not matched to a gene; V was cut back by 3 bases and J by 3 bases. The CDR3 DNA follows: TGTGCCAGCTCACCGGACAGGGTCTACGAGCAGTACTTC. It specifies CASSPDRVYEQYF.

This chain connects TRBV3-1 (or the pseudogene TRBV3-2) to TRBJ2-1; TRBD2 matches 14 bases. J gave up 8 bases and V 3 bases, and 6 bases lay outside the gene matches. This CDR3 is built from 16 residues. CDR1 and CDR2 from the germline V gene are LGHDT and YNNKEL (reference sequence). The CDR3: CASSQAGLAGAYEQFF. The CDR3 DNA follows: TGTGCCAGCAGCCAGGCGGGACTAGCGGGAGCATATGAGCAGTTCTTC.

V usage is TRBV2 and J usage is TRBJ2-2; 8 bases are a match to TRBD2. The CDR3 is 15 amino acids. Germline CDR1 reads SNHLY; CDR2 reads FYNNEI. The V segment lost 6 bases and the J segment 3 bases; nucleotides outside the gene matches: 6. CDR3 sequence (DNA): TGTGCCAGCAGATTCTCGGGAGGGGACACCGGGGAGCTGTTTTTT. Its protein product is CASRFSGGDTGELFF.

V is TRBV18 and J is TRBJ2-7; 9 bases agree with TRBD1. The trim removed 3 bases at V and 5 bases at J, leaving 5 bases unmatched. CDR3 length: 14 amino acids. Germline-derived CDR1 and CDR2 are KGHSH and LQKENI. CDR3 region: CASSPGQGLDEQYF. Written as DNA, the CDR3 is TGTGCCAGCTCACCGGGACAGGGACTCGACGAGCAGTACTTC. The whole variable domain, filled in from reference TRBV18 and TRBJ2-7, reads NAGVMQNPRHLVRRRGQEARLRCSPMKGHSHVYWYRQLPEEGLKFMVYLQKENIIDESGMPKERFSAEFPKEGPSILRIQQVVRGDSAAYFCASSPGQGLDEQYFGPGTRLTVT.

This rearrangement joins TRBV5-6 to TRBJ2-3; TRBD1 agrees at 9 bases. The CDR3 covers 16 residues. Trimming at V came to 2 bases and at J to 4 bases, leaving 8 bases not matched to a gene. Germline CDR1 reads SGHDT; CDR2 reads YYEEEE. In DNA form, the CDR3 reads TGTGCCAGCAGCTTAAACAGGGGGCGGGTAGCAGATACGCAGTATTTT. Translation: CASSLNRGRVADTQYF.

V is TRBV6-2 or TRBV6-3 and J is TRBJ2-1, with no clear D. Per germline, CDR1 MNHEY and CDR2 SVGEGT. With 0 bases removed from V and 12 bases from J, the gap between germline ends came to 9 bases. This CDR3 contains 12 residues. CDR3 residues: CASSYSGRLQFF. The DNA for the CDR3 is TGTGCCAGCAGTTACTCTGGGCGTTTGCAGTTCTTC.

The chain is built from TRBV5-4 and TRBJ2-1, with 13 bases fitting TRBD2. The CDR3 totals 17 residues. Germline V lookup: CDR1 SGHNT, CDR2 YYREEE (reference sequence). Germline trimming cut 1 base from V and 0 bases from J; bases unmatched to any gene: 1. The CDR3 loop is CASSLTSGRGSYNEQFF. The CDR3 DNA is TGTGCCAGCAGCTTGACTAGCGGGAGGGGCTCCTACAATGAGCAGTTCTTC.

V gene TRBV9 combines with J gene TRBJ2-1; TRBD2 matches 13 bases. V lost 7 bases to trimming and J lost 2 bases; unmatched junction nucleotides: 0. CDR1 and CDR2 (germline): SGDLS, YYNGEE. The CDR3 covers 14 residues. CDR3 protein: CASGTSGTYNEQFF. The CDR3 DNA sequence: TGTGCCAGCGGGACTAGCGGGACCTACAATGAGCAGTTCTTC.

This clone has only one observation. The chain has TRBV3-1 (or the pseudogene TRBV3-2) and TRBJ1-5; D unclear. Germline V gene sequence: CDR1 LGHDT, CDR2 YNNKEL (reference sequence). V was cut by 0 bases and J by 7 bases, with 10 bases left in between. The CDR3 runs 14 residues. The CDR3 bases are TGTGCCAGCAGCCAAGATAACAGTCGCCAGCCCCAGCATTTT. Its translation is CASSQDNSRQPQHF.

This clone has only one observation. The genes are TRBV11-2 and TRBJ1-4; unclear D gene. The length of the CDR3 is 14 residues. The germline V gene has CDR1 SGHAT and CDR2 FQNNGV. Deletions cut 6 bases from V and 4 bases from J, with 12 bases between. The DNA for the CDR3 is TGTGCCAGCAGTCGGGGAGGCCTTAATGAAAAACTGTTTTTT. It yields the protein CASSRGGLNEKLFF.

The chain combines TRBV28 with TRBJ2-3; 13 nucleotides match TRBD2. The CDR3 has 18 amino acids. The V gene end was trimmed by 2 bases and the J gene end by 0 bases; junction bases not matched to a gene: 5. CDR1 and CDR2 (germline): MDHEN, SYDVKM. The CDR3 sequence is CASSLGTSGDPSTDTQYF. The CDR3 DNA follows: TGTGCCAGCAGTTTAGGGACTAGCGGGGACCCTAGCACAGATACGCAGTATTTT.

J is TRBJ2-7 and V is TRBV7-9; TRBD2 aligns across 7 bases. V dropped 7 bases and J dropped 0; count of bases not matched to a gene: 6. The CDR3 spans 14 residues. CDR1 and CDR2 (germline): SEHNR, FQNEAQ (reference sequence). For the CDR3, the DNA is TGTGCCAGCACCTCGCTAGCGGCCTCCTACGAGCAGTACTTC. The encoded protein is CASTSLAASYEQYF. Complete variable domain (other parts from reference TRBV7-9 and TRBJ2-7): DTGVSQNPRHKITKRGQNVTFRCDPISEHNRLYWYRQTLGQGPEFLTYFQNEAQLEKSRLLSDRFSAERPKGSFSTLEIQRTEQGDSAMYLCASTSLAASYEQYFGPGTRLTVT.

CDR3 nucleotides: TGTGCCAGCAGCGTAGTGGCTAGCGGGAGTGGGGAGCTGTTTTTT. Translated, it gives CASSVVASGSGELFF. The chain joins TRBV9 to TRBJ2-2; 10 bases are shared with TRBD2. Per germline, CDR1 SGDLS and CDR2 YYNGEE. CDR3 length: 15 residues. V shed 0 bases and J 8 bases; nucleotides not matched to a gene: 4.

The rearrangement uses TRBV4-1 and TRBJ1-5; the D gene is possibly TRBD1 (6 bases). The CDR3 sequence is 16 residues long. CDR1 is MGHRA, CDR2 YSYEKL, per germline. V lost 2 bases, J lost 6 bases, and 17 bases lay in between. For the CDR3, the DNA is TGCGCCAGCAGCCAATCTTTTTCAGGGGTTGGTCAGCCCCAGCATTTT. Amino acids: CASSQSFSGVGQPQHF.

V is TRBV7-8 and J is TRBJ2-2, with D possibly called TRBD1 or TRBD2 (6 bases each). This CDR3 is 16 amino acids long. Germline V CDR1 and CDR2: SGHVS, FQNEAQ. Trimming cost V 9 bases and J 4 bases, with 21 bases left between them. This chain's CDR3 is CASAIPSGGGTGELFF. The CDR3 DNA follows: TGTGCCAGTGCTATACCGAGCGGAGGGGGCACCGGGGAGCTGTTTTTT. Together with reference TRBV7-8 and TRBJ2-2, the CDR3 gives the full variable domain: GAGVSQSPRYKVAKRGQDVALRCDPISGHVSLFWYQQALGQGPEFLTYFQNEAQLDKSGLPSDRFFAERPEGSVSTLKIQRTQQEDSAVYLCASAIPSGGGTGELFFGEGSRLTVL.

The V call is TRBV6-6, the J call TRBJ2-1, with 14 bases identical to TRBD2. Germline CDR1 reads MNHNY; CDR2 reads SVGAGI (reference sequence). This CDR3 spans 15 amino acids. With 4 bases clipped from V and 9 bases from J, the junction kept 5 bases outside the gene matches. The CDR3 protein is CASSWGLAGVGEQFF. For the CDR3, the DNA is TGTGCCAGCAGTTGGGGACTAGCGGGAGTGGGTGAGCAGTTCTTC.

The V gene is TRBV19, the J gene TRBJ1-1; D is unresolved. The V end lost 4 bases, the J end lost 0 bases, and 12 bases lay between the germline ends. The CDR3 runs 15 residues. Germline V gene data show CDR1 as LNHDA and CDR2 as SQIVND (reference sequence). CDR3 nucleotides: TGTGCCAGTAGTAGGGCGGGCACCATGAACACTGAAGCTTTCTTT. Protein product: CASSRAGTMNTEAFF. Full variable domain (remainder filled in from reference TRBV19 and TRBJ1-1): DGGITQSPKYLFRKEGQNVTLSCEQNLNHDAMYWYRQDPGQGLRLIYYSQIVNDFQKGDIAEGYSVSREKKESFPLTVTSAQKNPTAFYLCASSRAGTMNTEAFFGQGTRLTVV.

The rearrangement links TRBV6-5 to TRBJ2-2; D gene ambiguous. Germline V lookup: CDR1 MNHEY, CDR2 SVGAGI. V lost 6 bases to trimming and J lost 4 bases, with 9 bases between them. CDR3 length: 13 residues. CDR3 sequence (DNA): TGTGCCAGCAGATTACAAACCACCGGGGAGCTGTTTTTT. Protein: CASRLQTTGELFF.

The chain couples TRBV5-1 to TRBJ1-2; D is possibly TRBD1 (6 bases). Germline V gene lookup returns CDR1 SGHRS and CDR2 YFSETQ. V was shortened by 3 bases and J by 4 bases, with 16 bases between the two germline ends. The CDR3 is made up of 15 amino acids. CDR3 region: CASSSGGRPPYGYTF. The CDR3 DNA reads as TGCGCCAGCAGCTCGGGGGGCAGGCCGCCCTATGGCTACACCTTC.

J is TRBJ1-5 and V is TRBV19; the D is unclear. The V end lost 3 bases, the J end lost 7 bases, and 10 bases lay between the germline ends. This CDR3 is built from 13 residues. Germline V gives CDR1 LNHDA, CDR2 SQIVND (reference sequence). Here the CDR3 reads CASSIGEIQPQHF. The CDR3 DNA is TGTGCCAGTAGTATCGGGGAAATCCAGCCCCAGCATTTT.